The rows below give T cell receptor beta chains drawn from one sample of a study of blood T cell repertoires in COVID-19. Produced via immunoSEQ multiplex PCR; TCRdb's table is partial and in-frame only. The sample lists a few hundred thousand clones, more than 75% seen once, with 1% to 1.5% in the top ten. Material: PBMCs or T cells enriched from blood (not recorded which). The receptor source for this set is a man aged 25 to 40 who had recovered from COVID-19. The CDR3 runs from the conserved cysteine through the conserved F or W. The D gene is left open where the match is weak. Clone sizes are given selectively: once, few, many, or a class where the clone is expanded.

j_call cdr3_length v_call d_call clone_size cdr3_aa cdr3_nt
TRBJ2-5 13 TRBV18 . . CASSPPAAETQYF TGTGCCAGCTCACCACCGGCGGCAGAGACCCAGTACTTC
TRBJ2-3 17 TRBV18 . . CASSQPLLGAQTTTQYF TGTGCCAGCTCACAGCCCCTCCTGGGGGCCCAAACCACGACGCAGTATTTT
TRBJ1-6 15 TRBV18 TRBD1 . CASSPGSGQGSPLHF TGTGCCAGCTCACCTGGGTCAGGACAGGGATCACCCCTCCACTTT
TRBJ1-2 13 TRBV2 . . CASTPFSHYGYTF TGTGCCAGCACCCCTTTCTCCCACTATGGCTACACCTTC
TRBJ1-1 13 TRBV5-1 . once CASSTAGSTEAFF TGCGCCAGCAGCACAGCAGGGTCCACTGAAGCTTTCTTT
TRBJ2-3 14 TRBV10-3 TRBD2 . CAIRQTGGHDTQYF TGTGCCATCCGGCAAACGGGGGGTCACGATACGCAGTATTTT
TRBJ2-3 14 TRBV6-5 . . CASRPDRISDTQYF TGTGCCAGCAGGCCTGACAGAATTTCAGATACGCAGTATTTT
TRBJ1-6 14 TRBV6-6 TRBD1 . CASSLDRGYSPLHF TGTGCCAGCAGTCTCGACAGGGGCTACTCACCCCTCCACTTT
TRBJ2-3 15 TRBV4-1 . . CASSQDPVSTDTQYF TGCGCCAGCAGCCAAGATCCCGTCAGCACAGATACGCAGTATTTT
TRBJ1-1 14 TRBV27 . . CASRLTVMNTEAFF TGTGCCAGCAGGCTGACAGTGATGAACACTGAAGCTTTCTTT
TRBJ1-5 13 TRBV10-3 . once CAISTTENQPQHF TGTGCCATCAGTACAACAGAGAATCAGCCCCAGCATTTT
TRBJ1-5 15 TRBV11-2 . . CASSLRGSSNQPQHF TGTGCCAGCAGCTTAAGAGGGAGTAGCAATCAGCCCCAGCATTTT
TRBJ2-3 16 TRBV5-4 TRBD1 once CASSLMTGGATDTQYF TGTGCCAGCAGCCTAATGACAGGGGGCGCGACAGATACGCAGTATTTT
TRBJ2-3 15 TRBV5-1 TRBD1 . CASSATGVGTDTQYF TGCGCCAGCAGCGCCACAGGGGTTGGCACAGATACGCAGTATTTT
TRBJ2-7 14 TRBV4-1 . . CASSQLSGPYEQYF TGCGCCAGCAGCCAGTTGTCGGGTCCCTACGAGCAGTACTTC
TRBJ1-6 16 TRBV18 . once CASSPLGGINNSPLHF TGTGCCAGCTCACCGCTGGGAGGGATTAATAATTCACCCCTCCACTTT
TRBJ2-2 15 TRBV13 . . CASSLQGANTGELFF TGTGCCAGCAGCCTCCAAGGAGCGAACACCGGGGAGCTGTTTTTT
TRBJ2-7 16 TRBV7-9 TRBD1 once CASSLDQGTDSYEQYF TGTGCCAGCAGCTTAGACCAAGGGACAGACTCCTACGAGCAGTACTTC
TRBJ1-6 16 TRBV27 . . CASSSHGRGNNSPLHF TGTGCCAGCAGTTCCCATGGCAGGGGTAACAATTCACCCCTCCACTTT
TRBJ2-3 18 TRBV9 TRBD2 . CASSVEGTSGYITDTQYF TGTGCCAGCAGCGTAGAGGGGACTAGCGGCTATATCACAGATACGCAGTATTTT
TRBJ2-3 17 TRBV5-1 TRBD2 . CASSLYIAGPPGDTQYF TGCGCCAGCAGCTTGTATATAGCGGGGCCCCCGGGAGATACGCAGTATTTT
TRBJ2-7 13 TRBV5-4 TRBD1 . CASSSDRGLEQYF TGTGCCAGCAGCTCTGACAGGGGGCTCGAGCAGTACTTC
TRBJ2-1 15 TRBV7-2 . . CASSFNAEGYNEQFF TGTGCCAGCAGCTTTAACGCGGAGGGCTACAATGAGCAGTTCTTC
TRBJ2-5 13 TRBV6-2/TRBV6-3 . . CASSRGDPGTQYF TGTGCCAGCAGTCGGGGAGATCCTGGTACCCAGTACTTC
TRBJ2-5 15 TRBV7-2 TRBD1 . CASSITLDRVETQYF TGTGCCAGCAGTATAACGTTGGACAGGGTGGAGACCCAGTACTTC
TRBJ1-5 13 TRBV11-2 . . CASNEGAGQPQHF TGTGCCAGCAACGAAGGGGCCGGTCAGCCCCAGCATTTT
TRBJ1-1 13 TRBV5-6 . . CASSPARYTEAFF TGTGCCAGCAGCCCGGCGAGGTACACTGAAGCTTTCTTT
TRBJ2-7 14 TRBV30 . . CAWGVPHGWYEQYF TGTGCCTGGGGAGTCCCCCACGGTTGGTACGAGCAGTACTTC
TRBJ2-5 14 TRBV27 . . CASSEGTRGETQYF TGTGCCAGCTCTGAGGGGACAAGGGGTGAGACCCAGTACTTC
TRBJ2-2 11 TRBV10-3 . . CAVLNTGELFF TGTGCCGTATTGAACACCGGGGAGCTGTTTTTT
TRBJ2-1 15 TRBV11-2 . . CASSLDPGEYNEQFF TGTGCCAGCAGCTTAGATCCCGGGGAGTACAATGAGCAGTTCTTC
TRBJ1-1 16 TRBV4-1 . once CASSHRRGPMNTEAFF TGCGCCAGCAGCCATCGCAGAGGGCCCATGAACACTGAAGCTTTCTTT
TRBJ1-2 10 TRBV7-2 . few CASSQYGYTF TGTGCCAGCAGCCAATATGGCTACACCTTC
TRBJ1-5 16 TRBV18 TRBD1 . CASSPGTGLQNQPQHF TGTGCCAGCTCACCAGGGACAGGGCTGCAAAATCAGCCCCAGCATTTT
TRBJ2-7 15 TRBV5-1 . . CASSFRAPTTYEQYF TGCGCCAGCAGCTTTAGAGCGCCAACGACCTACGAGCAGTACTTC
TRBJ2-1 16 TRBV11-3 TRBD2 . CASSLDGSGGASEQFF TGTGCCAGCAGCTTAGACGGTAGCGGGGGGGCCAGTGAGCAGTTCTTC
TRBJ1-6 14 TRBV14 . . CASSQVGENSPLHF TGTGCCAGCAGCCAAGTCGGGGAAAATTCACCCCTCCACTTT
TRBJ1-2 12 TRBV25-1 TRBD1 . CASRQGTYGYTF TGTGCCAGCCGACAGGGGACCTATGGCTACACCTTC
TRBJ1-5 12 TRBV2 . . CASRDIRRVSHF TGTGCCAGCAGGGACATACGACGGGTGAGTCATTTT
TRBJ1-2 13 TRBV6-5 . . CASRRGGNYGYTF TGTGCCAGCCGTCGAGGGGGTAACTATGGCTACACCTTC
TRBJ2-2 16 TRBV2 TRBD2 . CASTGLAGGNTGELFF TGTGCCAGCACCGGACTAGCGGGGGGGAACACCGGGGAGCTGTTTTTT
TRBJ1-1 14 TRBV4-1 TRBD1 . CASSQVPNRGAAFF TGCGCCAGCAGCCAAGTTCCGAACAGGGGCGCAGCTTTCTTT
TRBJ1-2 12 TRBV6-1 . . CASSERGYGYTF TGTGCCAGCAGTGAACGGGGTTATGGCTACACCTTC
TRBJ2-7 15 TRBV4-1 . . CASSQYGEGEGEQYF TGCGCCAGCAGCCAATACGGTGAGGGGGAGGGCGAGCAGTACTTC
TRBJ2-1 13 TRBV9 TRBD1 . CASSVGGTGLPFF TGTGCCAGCAGCGTAGGCGGGACAGGTTTGCCGTTCTTC
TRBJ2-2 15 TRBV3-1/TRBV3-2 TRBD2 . CASSPSGGATGELFF TGTGCCAGCAGCCCAAGCGGGGGGGCCACCGGGGAGCTGTTTTTT
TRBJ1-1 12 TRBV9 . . CASSSSDTEAFF TGTGCCAGCAGCTCTAGTGATACTGAAGCTTTCTTT
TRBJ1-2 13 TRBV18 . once CASGGNSGYGYTF TGTGCCAGCGGGGGGAACAGTGGCTATGGCTACACCTTC
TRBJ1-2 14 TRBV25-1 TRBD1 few CASSESVTGEGYTF TGTGCCAGCAGTGAATCGGTGACAGGGGAGGGCTACACCTTC
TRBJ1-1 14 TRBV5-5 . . CASSLVQGTPEAFF TGTGCCAGCAGCTTGGTACAGGGCACCCCTGAAGCTTTCTTT
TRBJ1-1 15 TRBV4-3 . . CASRNVPSGIAEAFF TGCGCCAGCAGGAATGTGCCAAGCGGGATCGCTGAAGCTTTCTTT
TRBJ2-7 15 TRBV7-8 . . CASSRKAGTLYEQYF TGTGCCAGCAGCCGGAAGGCAGGGACTCTCTACGAGCAGTACTTC
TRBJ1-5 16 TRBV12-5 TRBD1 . CASGLGGQVSNQPQHF TGTGCTAGTGGTTTGGGGGGACAGGTTAGCAATCAGCCCCAGCATTTT
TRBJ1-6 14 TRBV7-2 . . CASSLDRVNSPLHF TGTGCCAGCAGCTTAGACAGAGTTAATTCACCCCTCCACTTT